The present entry profiles one T cell receptor (beta chain) with its context. As yet, its antigen is unknown. This sample was taken from a study of cytomegalovirus exposure and HLA in healthy donors. Overall study context: An early data release held 75 million to 100 million unique TCRs from HLA-typed donors.

CDR1 and CDR2 (germline): ENHRY, SYGVKD. This CDR3 is 14 amino acids long. With V trimmed by 8 bases and J by 3 bases, 8 bases remained unmatched. Broader study findings: A later analysis found that most CMV-associated TCR beta chains appeared HLA-restricted. Researchers reported in a later analysis that a missense DCLRE1C variant was tied to TCR beta V- and J-gene trimming.

With 60 Vbeta and 13 Jbeta primers, the PCR was carried out. Libraries were prepared by immunoSEQ multiplex PCR; TCRdb keeps only in-frame clonotypes and omits some of them. This sample has about 120,000 clones; 60% to 75% occur once, and the top ten carry 2.5% to 3.5%. Unrecorded immune exposures were likely, despite nominal health at sampling. The rearrangement uses TRBV10-3 and TRBJ1-1; 8 bases are shared with TRBD1. This TCR derives from a woman aged 40 to 55 in good health and CMV-seropositive. The material sequenced was PBMCs. CDR3 loop: CAIGRAGGYTEAFF. CDR3 nucleotides: TGTGCCATCGGCCGGGCAGGGGGCTACACTGAAGCTTTCTTT.